This T cell receptor beta chain originates from a study of cytomegalovirus exposure and HLA in healthy donors. The study, taken as a whole, reports: Most likely, a cluster of highly shared sequence variants arose as a sequencing artifact. Both high specificity and high sensitivity reportedly marked the classifier's diagnosis of cytomegalovirus status.

The PCR ran on 60 Vbeta and 13 Jbeta primers. Here immunoSEQ multiplex PCR was the method, and the copy in TCRdb shows in-frame clones only, minus some. The table has under 150,000 clones, 65% to 75% seen once; the top ten hold around 4.2%. Concerning this clone itself: The antigen is unknown.

V lost 5 bases, J lost 8 bases, and 15 bases lay in between. Germline CDR1 SGHTA, CDR2 FQGTGA. The CDR3 sequence is 13 residues long. This clonotype was obtained from a woman in her 40s in good health and CMV-seropositive. The rearrangement uses TRBV7-3 and TRBJ1-1, with a possible D match to TRBD1 (5 bases). The sample was PBMCs. For the CDR3, the DNA is TGTGCCAGCAGCCTTCTGGTAACAGGCGAAGCTTTCTTT. Encoded protein: CASSLLVTGEAFF.